Below, one TCR beta chain is given with its context. This sample is part of a study of blood T cell repertoires in COVID-19. The V end lost 3 bases, the J end lost 0 bases, and 12 bases lay between the germline ends. The germline V gene has CDR1 SGHAT and CDR2 FQNNGV. This CDR3 contains 15 residues. Using immunoSEQ multiplex PCR, the repertoire was profiled, and TCRdb retains in-frame clones only, with some absent. The table records approximately 40,000 clones, more than 75% of them present only once. The specimen was peripheral blood. The chain combines TRBV11-2 with TRBJ2-7; D gene unclear. This receptor was obtained from a man between 40 and 49 years old with COVID-19, enrolled during active disease. The CDR3 DNA sequence: TGTGCCAGCAGCTTTTTCCAGGTCCGCTCCTACGAGCAGTACTTC. Translated: CASSFFQVRSYEQYF.